This T cell receptor (beta chain) was recorded in a study of blood T cell repertoires in COVID-19. Looking at the study overall: Whether acute or convalescent, the COVID-19 samples came from the United States, Italy and Spain. In each case, the material was cDNA or gDNA derived from T cells, B-cell-depleted T cells, or PBMCs.

Original data processing: Amplified reference gene primers provided the basis for estimating nucleated cell counts. Sequencing used immunoSEQ multiplex PCR; TCRdb keeps in-frame clones, though not all of them. The V and J calls and clone size were taken over from that table, and D and trimming were inferred from the DNA. Counted here are about 300,000 clones, around 87% occurring once; the ten biggest clones make up 1.3%. CDR1 and CDR2 from the germline V gene are LGHDT and YNNKEL (reference sequence). With V trimmed by 3 bases and J by 8 bases, 4 bases remained unmatched. The CDR3 has 14 residues. The sequencing input was peripheral blood. The chain is built from TRBV3-1 (or the pseudogene TRBV3-2) and TRBJ2-1; TRBD2 matches 10 bases. The receptor was derived from a man between 65 and 85 years old with acute or convalescent COVID-19. CDR3 DNA sequence: TGTGCCAGCAGCCAGGCTAGCGGGAGTGATGAGCAGTTCTTC. Its protein is CASSQASGSDEQFF.